The subject of this entry is one T cell receptor (beta chain). The same CDR3 can be traced to other DNA sequences in this sample. These data come from a study of blood T cell repertoires in COVID-19. The overall study: The analysed material was cDNA or gDNA that came from T cells, B-cell-depleted T cells, or PBMCs.

This table comes from immunoSEQ multiplex PCR, and its TCRdb copy is limited to in-frame clones, with some not included. The profile shows more than 100,000 clones, over 60% of them singletons. The V gene lost 4 bases and the J gene lost 1 base, with 11 bases spanning the gap. This CDR3 comprises 15 residues. The germline V gene encodes CDR1 LNHDA and CDR2 SQIVND (reference sequence). Sequencing was carried out using peripheral blood. The clonotype comes from a woman older than 75 with acute or convalescent COVID-19. This chain connects TRBV19 to TRBJ1-5, with D perhaps matching TRBD1 (5 bases). DNA for the CDR3: TGTGCCAGTAGTAGGCAGGGAGGGAGCAATCAGCCCCAGCATTTT. It encodes CASSRQGGSNQPQHF.